These 12 T cell receptor beta chains originate from one sample sequenced in a study of blood T cell repertoires in COVID-19. The assay was immunoSEQ multiplex PCR, and TCRdb's table has in-frame clones only and misses some. Of under 300,000 clones detected, 70% to 75% appear once; the ten largest clones hold more than 2.5%. Sequenced: peripheral blood. The receptor source for this set is a woman of 80 years or more with acute or convalescent COVID-19.

The V gene is TRBV5-5, the J gene TRBJ1-1, with D possibly TRBD1 on 5 matching bases. The CDR3 runs 15 residues. With 4 bases removed from V and 7 bases from J, the gap between germline ends came to 20 bases. The V gene's germline CDR1 is SGHKS and CDR2 YYEKEE (reference sequence). The CDR3: CASSPRGLKGYEAFF. CDR3 nucleotides: TGTGCCAGCAGCCCGAGGGGACTTAAAGGTTATGAAGCTTTCTTT.

The chain is built from TRBV2 and TRBJ2-5, with 11 bases aligning to TRBD2. After removal of 1 base from V and 7 bases from J, the junction contained 11 bases not matched to a gene. Germline V gene sequence: CDR1 SNHLY, CDR2 FYNNEI. The CDR3 has 17 amino acids. CDR3 sequence (DNA): TGTGCCAGCAGTGAAGAGTCTAGCGGGGGGTTCCGACGGACCCAGTACTTC. It encodes CASSEESSGGFRRTQYF.

J is TRBJ1-6 and V is TRBV5-6; 8 positions match TRBD1. The CDR3 totals 17 residues. Trimming took 3 bases from V and 3 from J; bases not matched to a gene: 8. Germline V gene sequence: CDR1 SGHDT, CDR2 YYEEEE. This CDR3 is CASSSGGTGYYNSPLHF. The CDR3 bases are TGTGCCAGCAGCTCTGGGGGGACAGGATACTATAATTCACCCCTCCACTTT.

The rearrangement joins TRBV5-1 to TRBJ1-3, with 7 bases lining up with TRBD1. This CDR3 is 16 amino acids long. Germline V gene lookup returns CDR1 SGHRS and CDR2 YFSETQ. J lost 8 bases, V lost 4 bases, and 15 bases had no gene match. The CDR3 sequence: CASSAKPTGSVDTIYF. CDR3 coding DNA: TGCGCCAGCAGCGCTAAGCCGACAGGGTCGGTAGACACCATATATTTT.

This chain uses TRBV10-1 with TRBJ1-2; 7 nucleotides align to TRBD1. J lost 5 bases, V lost 4 bases, and 4 bases had no gene match. This CDR3 comprises 13 residues. Germline V gives CDR1 WNHNN, CDR2 SYGVQD (reference sequence). This CDR3 is CASSAQGTYGYTF. The CDR3 DNA reads TGCGCCAGCAGTGCACAGGGGACATATGGCTACACCTTC.

The genes are TRBV3-1 (or the pseudogene TRBV3-2) and TRBJ2-5; TRBD2 agrees at 7 bases. The CDR3 contains 15 residues. V trimming: 5 bases; J trimming: 4 bases; junction bases outside the gene matches: 10. The V gene's germline CDR1 is LGHDT and CDR2 YNNKEL (reference sequence). The chain's CDR3 is CASSGGGITAETQYF. The CDR3 DNA is TGTGCCAGCAGCGGGGGGGGGATCACGGCAGAGACCCAGTACTTC.

The chain has TRBV5-1 and TRBJ2-2, with TRBD1 identical over 8 bases. The CDR3 has 17 residues. V shed 3 bases and J 0 bases; nucleotides not matched to a gene: 7. Germline V gene data show CDR1 as SGHRS and CDR2 as YFSETQ. The CDR3 DNA follows: TGCGCCAGCAGCTGGGGATACAGGGGGGCGAACACCGGGGAGCTGTTTTTT. This translates into CASSWGYRGANTGELFF. The full variable domain, in which reference TRBV5-1 and TRBJ2-2 provide the parts outside the CDR3, is KAGVTQTPRYLIKTRGQQVTLSCSPISGHRSVSWYQQTPGQGLQFLFEYFSETQRNKGNFPGRFSGRQFSNSRSEMNVSTLELGDSALYLCASSWGYRGANTGELFFGEGSRLTVL.

This chain joins TRBV27 and TRBJ1-1; 8 nucleotides align to TRBD1. With V trimmed by 6 bases and J by 1 base, 4 bases remained unmatched. CDR1 is MNHEY, CDR2 SMNVEV, per germline (reference sequence). The CDR3 loop spans 14 amino acids. CDR3 sequence (DNA): TGTGCCAGCAGGAAGGACAGGGCGAACACTGAAGCTTTCTTT. It codes for CASRKDRANTEAFF.

This sequence joins TRBV6-6 and TRBJ1-3, with D possibly being TRBD1 (6 bases). CDR1 MNHNY and CDR2 SVGAGI come from the germline V gene (reference sequence). This CDR3 spans 14 amino acids. Trimming shortened V by 0 bases and J by 7 bases, and 10 bases separated the two germline ends. The CDR3 here is CASSYSEGGNTIYF. CDR3 bases: TGTGCCAGCAGTTACTCGGAGGGGGGGAACACCATATATTTT.

V and J are TRBV12-5 and TRBJ2-7; no clear D. This CDR3 is 12 amino acids long. Germline-derived CDR1 and CDR2 are LGHNT and FRNRAP. Between the trimmed V and J ends, which lost 2 bases and 3 bases, there was a span of 5 bases. The CDR3 loop reads CASGLPFYEQYF. The CDR3 nucleotides read TGTGCTAGTGGTTTGCCCTTCTACGAGCAGTACTTC.

The chain has TRBV19 and TRBJ1-5, with D possibly being TRBD1 (5 bases). This CDR3 has 16 residues. From germline, CDR1 is LNHDA and CDR2 SQIVND (reference sequence). Trimming cost V 3 bases and J 5 bases, with 17 bases left between them. The chain's CDR3 is CASSMGPRPGDQPQHF. The CDR3 nucleotides are TGTGCCAGTAGTATGGGTCCGAGGCCGGGGGATCAGCCCCAGCATTTT. Looking up the rest from reference TRBV19 and TRBJ1-5 gives the full variable domain: DGGITQSPKYLFRKEGQNVTLSCEQNLNHDAMYWYRQDPGQGLRLIYYSQIVNDFQKGDIAEGYSVSREKKESFPLTVTSAQKNPTAFYLCASSMGPRPGDQPQHFGDGTRLSIL.

The CDR3 is CASRGPGEIYF. In DNA form, the CDR3 reads TGTGCCAGCAGGGGGCCGGGGGAAATATATTTT. This chain joins TRBV6-5 and TRBJ1-3; tentatively, D is TRBD1 (5 bases). Trimming removed 6 bases from V and 13 bases from J, with 13 bases in between. The CDR3 sequence is 11 residues long. Germline V gives CDR1 MNHEY, CDR2 SVGAGI.